What follows are 8 T cell receptor beta chains derived from one specimen sequenced in a study of T cell repertoires in ileal Crohn's disease. Documented time point: neoterminal ileum biopsy at postoperative endoscopy, about 6 months after surgery. Some clones are missing from TCRdb's copy, which holds only in-frame ones; the method was immunoSEQ multiplex PCR. The table lists nearly 7,500 clones, roughly 72% of them singletons. The source material was ileal tissue. Receptors originate from an adult with Crohn's disease.

The J gene is TRBJ1-4, the V gene TRBV5-1, with TRBD1 identical over 9 bases. Germline V gene lookup returns CDR1 SGHRS and CDR2 YFSETQ. Trimming removed 4 bases from V and 5 bases from J; junction bases left unmatched: 3. CDR3 length equals 14 residues. The CDR3 DNA follows: TGCGCCAGCAGCCCAGGGACAGGGAATGAAAAACTGTTTTTT. Its protein is CASSPGTGNEKLFF. The full variable domain, rest sourced from reference TRBV5-1 and TRBJ1-4, is KAGVTQTPRYLIKTRGQQVTLSCSPISGHRSVSWYQQTPGQGLQFLFEYFSETQRNKGNFPGRFSGRQFSNSRSEMNVSTLELGDSALYLCASSPGTGNEKLFFGSGTQLSVL.

This clone came up a few times. The CDR3 here is CATSRDRGGEKLFF. For the CDR3, the DNA is TGTGCCACCAGCAGAGATAGGGGGGGTGAAAAACTGTTTTTT. The V gene is TRBV15, the J gene TRBJ1-4, with a tentative D call TRBD1 (6 bases). Trimming removed 0 bases from V and 7 bases from J, with 9 bases in between. Looked up from germline, CDR1 is LNHNV and CDR2 is YYDKDF (reference sequence). This CDR3 contains 14 residues. The entire variable domain, with the rest obtained from reference TRBV15 and TRBJ1-4, is as follows: DAMVIQNPRYQVTQFGKPVTLSCSQTLNHNVMYWYQQKSSQAPKLLFHYYDKDFNNEADTPDNFQSRRPNTSFCFLDIRSPGLGDTAMYLCATSRDRGGEKLFFGSGTQLSVL.

The chain carries TRBV5-1 and TRBJ2-3, with TRBD2 identical over 8 bases. V dropped 4 bases and J dropped 2; count of bases not matched to a gene: 6. CDR1 and CDR2 (germline): SGHRS, YFSETQ. The CDR3 covers 15 residues. The CDR3 sequence is CASSEAGDLTDTQYF. The CDR3 bases are TGCGCCAGCAGCGAAGCGGGGGACCTCACAGATACGCAGTATTTT.

The chain uses TRBV2 and TRBJ1-4; D gene uncertain. CDR3 size: 14 residues. Per germline, CDR1 SNHLY and CDR2 FYNNEI. Between the trimmed V and J ends, which lost 6 bases and 2 bases, there was a span of 10 bases. The CDR3 nucleotides read TGTGCCAGCAGGGGCACCTCTACTAATGAAAAACTGTTTTTT. It codes for CASRGTSTNEKLFF.

This clone was seen more than once but under ten times. This rearrangement joins TRBV7-9 to TRBJ2-3, with 9 bases aligning to TRBD1. The germline V gene has CDR1 SEHNR and CDR2 FQNEAQ (reference sequence). This CDR3 is built from 19 residues. Losses at the gene ends were 5 bases for V and 2 bases for J; bases not matched to a gene: 17. CDR3 sequence (DNA): TGTGCCAGCAGCGTAGACAGGGGGATACCGGGACGATTCACAGATACGCAGTATTTT. Translation: CASSVDRGIPGRFTDTQYF. The full variable domain, completed using reference TRBV7-9 and TRBJ2-3, is DTGVSQNPRHKITKRGQNVTFRCDPISEHNRLYWYRQTLGQGPEFLTYFQNEAQLEKSRLLSDRFSAERPKGSFSTLEIQRTEQGDSAMYLCASSVDRGIPGRFTDTQYFGPGTRLTVL.

The rearrangement uses TRBV4-1 and TRBJ1-1; 8 bases fit TRBD1. V lost 0 bases and J lost 5; bases outside the gene matches: 14. Germline V gives CDR1 MGHRA, CDR2 YSYEKL. The CDR3 spans 18 residues. The CDR3 is CASSQDHRGETWGTEAFF. For the CDR3, the DNA is TGCGCCAGCAGCCAAGATCACAGGGGGGAAACCTGGGGGACTGAAGCTTTCTTT.

The chain has TRBV11-2 and TRBJ1-2; 7 bases align to TRBD1. V dropped 5 bases and J dropped 4; count of bases not matched to a gene: 4. The length of the CDR3 is 13 residues. The germline V gene encodes CDR1 SGHAT and CDR2 FQNNGV. The CDR3 region is CASSPGQLYGYTF. CDR3 bases: TGTGCCAGCAGCCCGGGACAGCTCTATGGCTACACCTTC.

The chain recombines TRBV5-1 with TRBJ2-7; D perhaps matches TRBD1 (6 bases). This CDR3 is 14 amino acids long. Germline V gene data show CDR1 as SGHRS and CDR2 as YFSETQ. V dropped 3 bases and J dropped 4 bases, with 14 bases sitting between them. CDR3 amino acids: CASSSTTQGYEQYF. CDR3 DNA sequence: TGCGCCAGCAGCTCTACGACGCAGGGGTACGAGCAGTACTTC.